These T cell receptor beta chains were read from a single sample in a study of tumor-infiltrating lymphocytes in primary liver carcinoma. TCRdb itself ran the multiplex PCR reads through MiXCR, one entry per CDR3 protein. The table shows about 350,000 distinct CDR3 sequences, with approximately 64% occurring only once. The sequencing sample was made of peripheral blood. The receptor set was obtained from a man in his forties with primary liver carcinoma and hepatitis B virus infection. Each CDR3 is given with its conserved first and last residue. Each record gives: D gene, clone size, V gene, J gene, CDR3 protein, CDR3 DNA. A D gene is named only where the DNA matches it firmly. Only some rows state a clone size, as once, few, many or a class for expanded clones.

>TRBD2|few|TRBV5-8|TRBJ2-1
CASSLMGTSGRVNEQFF
TGTGCCAGCAGCTTGATGGGGACTAGCGGGAGAGTGAATGAGCAGTTCTTC
>NA|few|TRBV5-5|TRBJ1-1
CASSPGGRIINTEAFF
TGTGCCAGCAGCCCCGGAGGCAGGATCATAAACACTGAAGCTTTCTTT
>TRBD2|once|TRBV5-6|TRBJ2-7
CAGSLFLAGVYEQYF
TGTGCCGGCAGCTTGTTTCTAGCGGGAGTTTACGAGCAGTACTTC
>NA|NA|TRBV4-2|TRBJ2-3
CASSPQADATYYTQYF
TGTGCCAGCAGCCCCCAAGCGGACGCGACATATTATACGCAGTATTTT
>TRBD1|NA|TRBV11-2|TRBJ1-1
CASSLVPLDRGSTEVSF
TGTGCCAGCAGCTTAGTCCCCTTAGACAGGGGTAGCACTGAAGTTTCCTTT
>NA|few|TRBV7-9|TRBJ2-7
CASSLAGTAYEQYF
TGTGCCAGCAGCTTAGCCGGGACGGCTTACGAGCAGTACTTC
>NA|many|TRBV11-2|TRBJ2-3
CASSLNPASTDTQYF
TGTGCCAGCAGCTTAAACCCGGCCAGCACAGATACGCAGTATTTT
>NA|NA|TRBV11-2|TRBJ2-7
CASSLEERGGYEQYF
TGTGCCAGCAGCCTCGAGGAGAGGGGAGGCTACGAACAGTACTTC
>TRBD1|many|TRBV6-1|TRBJ1-5
CASSGQGARNQPQHF
TGTGCCAGCAGTGGTCAGGGGGCGAGAAATCAGCCCCAGCATTTT
>TRBD1|NA|TRBV28|TRBJ2-7
CASRGTGVYEQYF
TGTGCCAGCAGAGGGACAGGGGTTTACGAGCAGTACTTC
>NA|NA|TRBV6-1|TRBJ1-4
CASSEVLGSGRPNEKLFF
TGTGCCAGCAGTGAAGTCTTAGGTTCGGGGCGTCCTAATGAAAAACTGTTTTTT
>NA|NA|TRBV29-1|TRBJ2-5
CNVVAGQETQYF
TGCAACGTTGTGGCAGGACAAGAGACCCAGTACTTT
>TRBD1|NA|TRBV11-2|TRBJ2-2
CSCSPPGTGNTGELFF
TGTTCCTGCAGCCCTCCCGGGACAGGGAACACCGGGGAGCTGTTTTTT
>TRBD1|NA|TRBV12-3/TRBV12-4|TRBJ1-1
CASSLTQGMVNTEAFF
TGTGCCAGCAGTCTAACACAGGGGATGGTGAACACTGAAGCTTTCTTT
>NA|NA|TRBV6-1|TRBJ2-3
CASKTVSSTDTQYF
TGTGCCAGCAAGACAGTGTCAAGCACAGATACGCAGTATTTT
>TRBD1|once|TRBV6-2/TRBV6-3|TRBJ1-5
CASSYGMRQGLINQSHHF
TGTGCCAGCAGTTACGGGATGCGACAGGGGTTAATCAATCAGTCCCATCATTTT
>NA|many|TRBV5-6|TRBJ2-7
CASSTRTAYEQYF
TGTGCCAGCAGCACCCGGACAGCCTACGAGCAGTACTTC
>NA|NA|TRBV5-1|TRBJ2-3
CASSFNPGTDTQYF
TGCGCCAGCAGCTTTAACCCCGGTACAGATACGCAGTATTTT
>NA|NA|TRBV11-2|TRBJ2-5
CASSFGLVETRYF
TGTGCCAGCAGCTTTGGACTGGTAGAGACCCGGTACTTC
>TRBD1|NA|TRBV29-1|TRBJ2-1
CSEGQGRGNELFF
TGCAGCGAAGGACAGGGGAGGGGTAATGAGCTGTTCTTC
>TRBD2|NA|TRBV28|TRBJ2-1
CASSFDRLSERELNEQFF
TGTGCCAGCAGTTTCGACCGCCTATCTGAGCGGGAGCTTAATGAGCAGTTCTTC
>NA|once|TRBV11-2|TRBJ2-1
CASTLGPVSSYNEQFF
TGTGCCAGCACCCTGGGCCCGGTGAGCTCCTACAATGAGCAGTTCTTC
>TRBD1|many|TRBV4-1|TRBJ1-5
CASSQDGTVGNQPQHF
TGCGCCAGCAGCCAAGATGGGACAGTGGGGAATCAGCCCCAGCATTTT
>NA|NA|TRBV11-2|TRBJ2-1
CASSLGGLSYNERFF
TGTGCCAGCAGCTTAGGGGGGTTGTCCTACAATGAGCGATTCTTC
>TRBD1|NA|TRBV6-1|TRBJ2-7
CASIVPGGNEQYF
TGTGCCAGCATCGTGCCAGGGGGCAACGAGCAGTACTTC
>TRBD2|NA|TRBV11-2|TRBJ2-7
CASSLDRLAGEIGQYF
TGTGCCAGTAGCTTAGATCGGCTAGCGGGAGAGATAGGGCAGTACTTC
>TRBD1|NA|TRBV11-2|TRBJ2-7
CASMLQGGYEQYF
TGTGCCAGCATGCTACAGGGGGGATACGAGCAGTACTTC
>NA|NA|TRBV29-1|TRBJ2-1
CSVAQSRAVYNEQFF
TGCAGCGTTGCCCAGTCTAGGGCTGTCTACAATGAGCAGTTCTTT
>NA|few|TRBV10-3|TRBJ1-1
CAISESPGRDTEAFF
TGTGCCATCAGTGAGTCCCCGGGGCGGGACACTGAAGCTTTCTTT
>NA|NA|TRBV11-2|TRBJ2-2
CASSLGPGTGKLFF
TGTGCCAGCAGCTTAGGGCCAGGGACTGGGAAGCTGTTTTTT
>TRBD2|NA|TRBV6-1|TRBJ2-3
CASGGLATNTDMQYF
TGTGCCAGCGGGGGACTAGCGACCAACACAGATATGCAGTATTTT
>TRBD2|NA|TRBV7-9|TRBJ2-4
CEPSQGTYPTSGRGIQYF
TGTGAACCAAGTCAGGGGACGTACCCGACTAGCGGGAGAGGGATTCAGTACTTC
>TRBD1|NA|TRBV28|TRBJ1-5
CASWDRDQPQHF
TGTGCCAGTTGGGACAGGGACCAGCCCCAGCATTTT
>TRBD2|few|TRBV6-1|TRBJ2-3
CASSGRLAGVPDTQYF
TGTGCCAGCAGTGGGAGACTAGCGGGAGTACCAGATACGCAGTATTTT
>NA|NA|TRBV5-1|TRBJ2-2
CASSLRARDATNTGELFF
TGCGCCAGCAGCTTGCGGGCTCGTGACGCGACGAACACCGGGGAGCTGTTTTTT
>NA|many|TRBV6-2/TRBV6-3|TRBJ1-5
CASSPTYRDGQPQHF
TGTGCCAGCAGCCCCACTTACAGGGACGGACAGCCCCAGCATTTT
>NA|NA|TRBV29-1|TRBJ1-1
CSVTIKENTEAFF
TGCAGCGTTACCATAAAGGAGAACACTGAAGCTTTCTTT
>NA|NA|TRBV29-1|TRBJ1-3
CSVRGEPRGNTIYF
TGCAGCGTTAGAGGCGAGCCAAGGGGAAACACCATATATTTT
>NA|few|TRBV7-9|TRBJ2-7
CASSFKGSEQYF
TGTGCCAGCAGCTTCAAGGGATCCGAGCAGTACTTC
>NA|few|TRBV30|TRBJ1-2
CAWRGPGRGYGYTF
TGTGCCTGGCGGGGCCCCGGACGTGGCTATGGCTACACCTTC